The count of the clone carrying this T cell receptor (beta chain) is one. This CDR3 has 19 residues. V was pared by 1 base and J by 5 bases, with 23 bases between. The V gene's germline CDR1 is SEHNR and CDR2 FQNEAQ (reference sequence). This sample is part of a study of cytomegalovirus exposure and HLA in healthy donors. Clones were read by immunoSEQ multiplex PCR, and TCRdb kept only the in-frame ones, dropping some. Of 85,000 to 95,000 clones listed, around 96% were seen once; the top ten hold around 0.78%. This chain joins TRBV7-9 and TRBJ1-4, with D unclear. The sequencing sample was made of PBMCs. This TCR came from a man aged 18 to 29 in good health and CMV-seronegative. The CDR3 DNA sequence: TGTGCCAGCAGCTTAGTAGTACGACTAGTTGGGAGTTTCAATGAAAAACTGTTTTTT. Its protein is CASSLVVRLVGSFNEKLFF.